The clone carrying this T cell receptor (beta chain) was observed once. Its antigen remains unidentified. The TCR beta CDR3 regions underwent amplification from RNA transcripts. HTBI-primed RT-PCR formed the first round, and a multiplex PCR formed the second. TCRdb redid the calling of the multiplex PCR reads with MiXCR, one entry per CDR3 protein. The profile shows about 640,000 distinct CDR3 sequences, about 38% of them singletons. The sample comes from a study of Graves' ophthalmopathy and Graves' hyperthyroidism. Study observations and caveats: The blood repertoire also included most expanded thyroid clonotypes above 0.001 frequency.

Sequenced input: peripheral blood. This sequence originates from an adult man with Graves' ophthalmopathy.

CDR3 sequence (DNA): TGCAGCGCCCTAACCGGACAGGGGGATGGCTACACCTTC. Amino acid sequence: CSALTGQGDGYTF. The chain links TRBV29-1 to TRBJ1-2; TRBD1 matches 10 bases. Germline-derived CDR1 and CDR2 are SQVTM and ANQGSEA. V shed 7 bases and J 6 bases; nucleotides not matched to a gene: 8. The CDR3 extends over 13 amino acids.